Listed below are T cell receptor beta chains from one sample, sequenced in a study of T-cell memory formation after mild COVID-19. TCRdb used MiXCR to reprocess the 5' RACE reads, holding one entry per CDR3 protein. The table shows about 270,000 distinct CDR3 sequences, with approximately 19% occurring only once. The specimen was PBMCs or a T cell subset sorted from them (not recorded which). All receptors derive from a man aged 18 to 30 who had mild COVID-19 (a few samples of this study predate the infection). Cell type and time point are not known. CDR3s leave out the opening cysteine and the closing phenylalanine or tryptophan.

>TRBV3-1|TRBJ2-3|14
ASSRRTGGVGDTQY
>TRBV4-3|TRBJ2-3|14
ASSQDPAGAPDTQY
>TRBV7-2|TRBJ1-2|11
ASSSFLYGGYT
>TRBV7-2|TRBJ2-5|13
ASSFIWGNDGTQY
>TRBV12-3/TRBV12-4|.|13
ASTLTSGGRSIQY
>TRBV12-3/TRBV12-4|TRBJ2-2|14
ASSSLTGQDTGELF
>TRBV12-3/TRBV12-4|TRBJ1-4|12
ASSRRGTNEKLF
>TRBV6-2/TRBV6-3|TRBJ1-5|11
ASSQSRDQPQH
>TRBV11-3|TRBJ1-1|13
ASSPGAGLPTEAF
>TRBV12-3/TRBV12-4|TRBJ2-5|14
ASSPLRGVSQETQY
>TRBV5-1|TRBJ2-5|12
ASSQGQVGETQY
>TRBV6-5|TRBJ2-3|12
ASRPLAGAPLGY
>TRBV2|TRBJ1-6|11
ASILGENSPLH
>TRBV28|TRBJ1-2|12
ASSGQGRTYGYT
>TRBV15|TRBJ1-5|11
ATSRGGRQPQH
>TRBV14|TRBJ2-7|15
ASSQVRVGLASYEQY
>TRBV6-2/TRBV6-3|TRBJ2-5|16
ASSWTSGGARSPETQY
>TRBV6-4|TRBJ1-6|11
ASSDLLGTPLH
>TRBV19|TRBJ2-7|13
ASSLGLFEGYEQY
>TRBV5-5|TRBJ2-5|11
ASRLTSWETQY
>TRBV24-1|TRBJ2-3|10
ATRGGGDTQY
>TRBV3-1|TRBJ1-4|11
ASSQVPYEKLF